This T cell receptor beta chain was documented in a study of Ad26.COV2.S vaccination and SARS-CoV-2 variants. As to treatment: about 20 received Ad26.COV2.S at low or high dose, single or two shots; roughly 5 received placebo; per-sample allocation not given. The samples were gathered on day 63 after the first injection of vaccine or placebo. The administered vaccine (an Ad26 vector) expressed Wuhan-strain SARS-CoV-2 spike. The CDR3 runs 13 residues. In germline, CDR1 is SGHNT, CDR2 YYREEE (reference sequence). The germline V and J ends were trimmed by 3 bases and 7 bases, with 13 bases remaining between them. Data came from immunoSEQ multiplex PCR; TCRdb stores just in-frame clones and leaves some out. Of about 680,000 clones in the sample, more than 80% were seen once.

This specimen was peripheral blood, taken in a trial of Ad26.COV2.S vaccine versus placebo. This sequence originates from a person aged 18-65 years who received the Ad26.COV2.S COVID-19 vaccine or a placebo. The V call is TRBV5-4, the J call TRBJ1-2; D gene uncertain. The CDR3 nucleotides are TGTGCCAGCAGCTGGAGCGACCTATCTGGCTACACCTTC. It specifies CASSWSDLSGYTF.